The sequence of this TCR beta chain was determined in a study of blood T cell repertoires in COVID-19. Study in general: Whether acute or convalescent, the COVID-19 samples came from the United States, Italy and Spain. PBMCs, B-cell-depleted T cells, or T cells provided the cDNA or gDNA that made up the material.

Original handling: Amplification with reference gene primers provided the estimates of nucleated cell counts. This table comes from immunoSEQ multiplex PCR, and its TCRdb copy is limited to in-frame clones, with some not included. D and trimming were read from the DNA, whereas the V and J calls and clone size are those reported in that table. The profile covers approximately 240,000 clones, with roughly 82% appearing a single time and 4.5% to 5% taken by the ten largest. In germline, CDR1 is MDHEN, CDR2 SYDVKM. This CDR3 has 17 residues. V was cut by 4 bases and J by 0 bases, with 13 bases left in between.

Source material: peripheral blood. The chain couples TRBV28 to TRBJ2-6, with a tentative D call TRBD2 (5 bases). This receptor was identified in an elderly woman with active or convalescent COVID-19. Written as DNA, the CDR3 is TGTGCCAGCAGTTCCCCGGGGAGAATCTCTGGGGCCAACGTCCTGACTTTC. This gives the protein CASSSPGRISGANVLTF.